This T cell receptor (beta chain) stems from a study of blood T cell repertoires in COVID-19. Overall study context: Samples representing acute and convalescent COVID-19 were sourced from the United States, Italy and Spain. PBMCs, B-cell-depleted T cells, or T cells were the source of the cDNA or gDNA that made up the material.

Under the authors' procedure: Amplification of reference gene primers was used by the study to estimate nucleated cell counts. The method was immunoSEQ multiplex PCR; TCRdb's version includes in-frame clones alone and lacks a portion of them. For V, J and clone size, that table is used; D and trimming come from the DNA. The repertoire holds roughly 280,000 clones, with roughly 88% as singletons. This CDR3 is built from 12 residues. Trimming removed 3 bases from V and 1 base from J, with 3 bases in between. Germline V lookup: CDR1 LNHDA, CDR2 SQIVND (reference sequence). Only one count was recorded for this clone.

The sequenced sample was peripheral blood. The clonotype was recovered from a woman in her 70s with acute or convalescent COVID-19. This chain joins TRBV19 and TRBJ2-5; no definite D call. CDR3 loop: CASSIRQETQYF. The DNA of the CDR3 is TGTGCCAGTAGTATCCGCCAAGAGACCCAGTACTTC.